These 24 T cell receptor beta chains were all obtained from the same sample, sequenced in a study of identical twins. TCRdb called the 5' RACE reads again in MiXCR, with one record for every CDR3 protein. Among about 900,000 distinct CDR3 sequences listed, roughly 12% were seen once. This same sample was also part of a study on yellow fever vaccine responses in identical twins.

Sequenced: PBMCs. These receptors all stem from a woman younger than 30 in good health.

The gene calls are TRBV20-1 and TRBJ2-1; TRBD1 might be the D (6 bases). V was pared by 6 bases and J by 0 bases, with 12 bases between. Germline CDR1 DFQATT, CDR2 SNEGSKA (reference sequence). The CDR3 loop spans 14 amino acids. In nucleotides, the CDR3 is TGCAGTGCCCGGGACACGAGCTCCTACAATGAGCAGTTCTTC. It translates to CSARDTSSYNEQFF.

The J gene is TRBJ2-7, the V gene TRBV10-2; 14 bases line up with TRBD2. With V trimmed by 4 bases and J by 2 bases, 1 base remained unmatched. Germline CDR1 is WSHSY and CDR2 is SAAADI. CDR3 length: 15 amino acids. The CDR3 DNA reads as TGCGCCAGCAGTGGGGGACTAGCGGGGGCCTACGAGCAGTACGTC. It yields the protein CASSGGLAGAYEQYV.

The sample holds a few counts of this clonotype. The rearrangement joins TRBV3-1 to TRBJ2-7; 7 bases line up with TRBD2. This CDR3 is built from 12 residues. CDR1 and CDR2 from the germline V gene are LGHDT and YNNKEL (reference sequence). With 6 bases clipped from V and 6 bases from J, the junction kept 5 bases outside the gene matches. DNA for the CDR3: TGTGCCAGCAGTCGGGGGGTCGGCGAGCAGTACTTC. The encoded protein is CASSRGVGEQYF.

The chain has TRBV6-1 and TRBJ2-3; D gene unclear. The CDR3 is 14 amino acids. Trimming took 7 bases from V and 0 from J, leaving 11 bases between them. Per the germline V gene, CDR1 is MNHNS and CDR2 is SASEGT. The CDR3 DNA follows: TGTGCCAGCACCCCGCTTTCTAGCACAGATACGCAGTATTTT. This codes for CASTPLSSTDTQYF.

The V call is TRBV20-1, the J call TRBJ1-2; 8 bases line up with TRBD1. Germline trimming cut 4 bases from V and 2 bases from J; bases unmatched to any gene: 6. Germline CDR1 and CDR2: DFQATT and SNEGSKA (reference sequence). This CDR3 has 14 residues. The CDR3 loop is CSAMRTGYNYGYTF. The DNA of the CDR3 is TGCAGTGCTATGCGGACAGGGTACAACTATGGCTACACCTTC.

V is TRBV6-2 or TRBV6-3 and J is TRBJ2-7; 7 bases line up with TRBD1. After removal of 5 bases from V and 2 bases from J, the junction contained 9 bases not matched to a gene. Germline V gives CDR1 MNHEY, CDR2 SVGEGT. The CDR3 is made up of 15 amino acids. The CDR3 is CASSRTTGQPYEQYF. CDR3 coding DNA: TGTGCCAGCAGTCGTACCACGGGACAGCCCTACGAGCAGTACTTC.

Only a few counts were recorded for this clonotype. V gene TRBV7-8 combines with J gene TRBJ2-5, with TRBD1 matching over 8 bases. V shed 1 base, J shed 5 bases, and the junction held 6 bases outside the gene matches. This CDR3 spans 15 amino acids. Germline V gene data show CDR1 as SGHVS and CDR2 as FQNEAQ. CDR3 in DNA: TGTGCCAGCAGCTTAGTGCCAGGGGGCAAGGAGACCCAGTACTTC. Translated, it gives CASSLVPGGKETQYF.

The rearrangement joins TRBV20-1 to TRBJ2-2; 7 nucleotides line up with TRBD1. CDR1 and CDR2 (germline): DFQATT, SNEGSKA (reference sequence). Trimming removed 0 bases from V and 0 bases from J; junction bases left unmatched: 10. The CDR3 loop spans 18 amino acids. Written as DNA, the CDR3 is TGCAGTGCTAGAGATCCGGGACAGACAACAGCGAACACCGGGGAGCTGTTTTTT. It codes for CSARDPGQTTANTGELFF.

The gene calls are TRBV6-6 and TRBJ2-2; perhaps D is TRBD1 or TRBD2 (5 bases each). The germline CDR1 and CDR2 sequences are MNHNY and SVGAGI (reference sequence). There are 12 residues in the CDR3. V lost 4 bases and J 8 bases, leaving 8 bases between the germline ends. CDR3 DNA sequence: TGTGCCAGCAGTTGGGACGGAGGGGAGCTGTTTTTT. It codes for CASSWDGGELFF.

In the case of this clonotype: One end of the junction varies from germline; a read error may be responsible. The chain employs TRBV12-3 or TRBV12-4 and TRBJ2-6; D is perhaps TRBD1 (5 bases). The CDR3 totals 16 residues. CDR3 bases: TGTACCAGCAAGGCCCAGGGTTCCTCTGGGGCCAACGTCCTGACTTTC. Its protein is CTSKAQGSSGANVLTF.

V and J are TRBV5-6 and TRBJ2-3; 7 nucleotides agree with TRBD1. The V and J ends lost 4 bases and 7 bases, in that order; junction bases with no gene match: 9. Germline CDR1 is SGHDT and CDR2 is YYEEEE. This CDR3 is built from 14 residues. CDR3 DNA sequence: TGTGCCAGCAGCCGGTCGAGACAGGGATATACGCAGTATTTT. Amino acids: CASSRSRQGYTQYF. The full variable domain, in which reference TRBV5-6 and TRBJ2-3 provide the parts outside the CDR3, is DAGVTQSPTHLIKTRGQQVTLRCSPKSGHDTVSWYQQALGQGPQFIFQYYEEEERQRGNFPDRFSGHQFPNYSSELNVNALLLGDSALYLCASSRSRQGYTQYFGPGTRLTVL.

This chain joins TRBV11-2 and TRBJ2-2; 7 nucleotides match TRBD2. Germline values: CDR1 SGHAT, CDR2 FQNNGV. V gave up 0 bases and J gave up 3 bases; unmatched junction bases: 7. The length of the CDR3 is 17 residues. CDR3 bases: TGTGCCAGCAGCTTAGAATCGGGGGGAGCCTACACCGGGGAGCTGTTTTTT. It encodes CASSLESGGAYTGELFF.

This clonotype turned up a few times. This chain uses TRBV10-3 with TRBJ2-1, with 10 bases aligning to TRBD1. The germline gives CDR1 ENHRY, CDR2 SYGVKD. Unmatched junction bases numbered 20, after V lost 8 bases and J lost 7 bases. This CDR3 spans 18 amino acids. This CDR3 is CAILGQGVGETTGNEQFF. CDR3 DNA sequence: TGTGCCATCCTAGGACAGGGGGTCGGGGAAACTACCGGGAATGAGCAGTTCTTC.

Many counts were recorded for this clonotype. The gene calls are TRBV12-3 or TRBV12-4 and TRBJ2-6; the match to TRBD2 covers 10 bases. The CDR3 runs 17 residues. After removal of 7 bases from V and 0 bases from J, the junction contained 6 bases not matched to a gene. In nucleotides, the CDR3 is TGTGCCAGCACTAAACTAGCGGGGATCTCTGGGGCCAACGTCCTGACTTTC. Protein: CASTKLAGISGANVLTF.

This clonotype has more than one count but fewer than ten. The J gene is TRBJ1-5, the V gene TRBV20-1; tentative D call: TRBD1 (6 bases). Trimming cost V 2 bases and J 6 bases, with 11 bases left between them. Looked up from germline, CDR1 is DFQATT and CDR2 is SNEGSKA (reference sequence). The CDR3 has 13 amino acids. CDR3 sequence (DNA): TGCAGTGCTAGACAGGGGTCCACTCAGCCCCAGCATTTT. Its protein is CSARQGSTQPQHF.

This sequence joins TRBV10-3 and TRBJ2-7; TRBD2 is a possible D gene (6 bases). Deletions cut 2 bases from V and 1 base from J, with 9 bases between. Germline-derived CDR1 and CDR2 are ENHRY and SYGVKD. The CDR3 runs to 14 residues. CDR3 sequence reads: CAISEASDSYEQYF. In DNA form, the CDR3 reads TGTGCCATCAGTGAGGCTAGCGATTCCTACGAGCAGTACTTC.

This chain connects TRBV5-1 to TRBJ2-2; 7 nucleotides match TRBD1. V was pared by 2 bases and J by 8 bases, with 9 bases of the junction left unmatched. The CDR3 is 15 residues long. CDR1 and CDR2 from the germline V gene are SGHRS and YFSETQ. The CDR3 DNA follows: TGCGCCAGCAGCTTTGGGGGACAGCAAAAAGGGGAGCTGTTTTTT. Its translation: CASSFGGQQKGELFF.

The gene calls are TRBV5-1 and TRBJ2-1; TRBD2 matches at 9 bases. The CDR3 length is 17 residues. Trimming took 4 bases from V and 8 from J; bases not matched to a gene: 16. Germline CDR1 reads SGHRS; CDR2 reads YFSETQ. The CDR3 nucleotides read TGCGCCAGCAGCCAATTACCGGGACTAGCCTCCCCTCATGAGCAGTTCTTC. It specifies CASSQLPGLASPHEQFF.

The sample holds many counts of this clonotype. This chain links TRBV29-1 with TRBJ2-6, with D uncertain. Germline-derived CDR1 and CDR2 are SQVTM and ANQGSEA. This CDR3 region has 18 residues. Trimming removed 0 bases from V and 0 bases from J, with 15 bases in between. The chain's CDR3 is CSVEDSEKHYSGANVLTF. CDR3 in DNA: TGCAGCGTTGAAGATTCAGAGAAGCACTACTCTGGGGCCAACGTCCTGACTTTC.

V is TRBV6-5 and J is TRBJ1-1; D not certain. The CDR3 covers 15 residues. Germline assignment: CDR1 MNHEY and CDR2 SVGAGI. V was shortened by 0 bases and J by 3 bases, with 11 bases between the two germline ends. The DNA for the CDR3 is TGTGCCAGCAGTTACTCGATAGAAAAAGACACTGAAGCTTTCTTT. It translates to CASSYSIEKDTEAFF.

This clonotype showed up just a few times. V is TRBV20-1 and J is TRBJ2-1; 7 positions match TRBD2. The V and J ends lost 6 bases and 4 bases, in that order; junction bases with no gene match: 12. Germline loops: CDR1 DFQATT, CDR2 SNEGSKA (reference sequence). The CDR3 extends over 15 amino acids. CDR3 amino acids: CSATDMASGYNEQFF. CDR3 coding DNA: TGCAGTGCCACAGATATGGCTAGCGGTTACAATGAGCAGTTCTTC.

V and J are TRBV6-4 and TRBJ2-2; D gene unclear. The CDR3 has 14 amino acids. The germline V gene encodes CDR1 MRHNA and CDR2 SNTAGT. V was clipped by 0 bases and J by 0 bases, with 2 bases between them. The CDR3 here is CASSDSTNTGELFF. DNA for the CDR3: TGTGCCAGCAGTGACTCGACGAACACCGGGGAGCTGTTTTTT.

The V and J genes are TRBV6-4 and TRBJ2-2; 8 bases line up with TRBD1. V gave up 7 bases and J gave up 5 bases; unmatched junction bases: 9. CDR3 length equals 15 residues. Germline assignment: CDR1 MRHNA and CDR2 SNTAGT. CDR3 residues: CASKPQGAWTGELFF. The CDR3, as DNA: TGTGCCAGCAAGCCCCAGGGGGCATGGACCGGGGAGCTGTTTTTT.

This clonotype was seen more than once but under ten times. CDR3 region: CASSATGARETQYF. The DNA of the CDR3 is TGTGCCAGCAGTGCTACTGGGGCCAGGGAGACCCAGTACTTC. This chain connects TRBV6-4 to TRBJ2-5; weak D call: TRBD1 (5 bases). With 4 bases removed from V and 5 bases from J, the gap between germline ends came to 14 bases. The CDR3 runs to 14 residues. Germline V CDR1 and CDR2: MRHNA, SNTAGT.